This entry describes one T cell receptor (beta chain). The data originate from a study of blood T cell repertoires in COVID-19. In the study overall: The origin of the acute and convalescent COVID-19 samples was the United States, Italy and Spain. Sample material is recorded as cDNA or gDNA derived from T cells, B-cell-depleted T cells, or PBMCs.

The CDR3 contains 13 residues. V was clipped by 4 bases and J by 7 bases, with 13 bases between them. CDR1 and CDR2 from the germline V gene are MDHEN and SYDVKM. Sequencing used immunoSEQ multiplex PCR; TCRdb keeps in-frame clones, though not all of them. This sample has approximately 130,000 clones, with 65% to 90% found just once. The chain couples TRBV28 to TRBJ1-2; the D gene is possibly TRBD1 (5 bases). The clonotype comes from a woman aged 55-75 years with active or convalescent COVID-19. Source material: peripheral blood. DNA for the CDR3: TGTGCCAGCAGTTCAAACGCGGGACGTGGCTACACCTTC. Its translation: CASSSNAGRGYTF.